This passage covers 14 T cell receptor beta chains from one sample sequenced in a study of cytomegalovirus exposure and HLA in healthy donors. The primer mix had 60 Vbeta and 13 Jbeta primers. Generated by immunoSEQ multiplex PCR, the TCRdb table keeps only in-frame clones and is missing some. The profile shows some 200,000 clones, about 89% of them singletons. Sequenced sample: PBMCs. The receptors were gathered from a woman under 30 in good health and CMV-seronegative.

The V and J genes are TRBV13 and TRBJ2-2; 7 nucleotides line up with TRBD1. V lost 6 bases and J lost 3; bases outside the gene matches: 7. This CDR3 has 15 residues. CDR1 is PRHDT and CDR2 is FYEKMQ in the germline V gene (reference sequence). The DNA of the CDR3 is TGTGCCAGCAGTCTCCAGGGGGAATACACCGGGGAGCTGTTTTTT. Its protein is CASSLQGEYTGELFF.

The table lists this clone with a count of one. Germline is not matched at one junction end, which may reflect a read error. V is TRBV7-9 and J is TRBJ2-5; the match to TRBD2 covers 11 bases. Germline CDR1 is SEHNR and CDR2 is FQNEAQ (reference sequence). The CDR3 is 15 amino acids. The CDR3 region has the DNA TGTTCCAGCAGCTTAGCGGGAGGGGCGTTAGAGACCCAGTACTTC. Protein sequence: CSSSLAGGALETQYF.

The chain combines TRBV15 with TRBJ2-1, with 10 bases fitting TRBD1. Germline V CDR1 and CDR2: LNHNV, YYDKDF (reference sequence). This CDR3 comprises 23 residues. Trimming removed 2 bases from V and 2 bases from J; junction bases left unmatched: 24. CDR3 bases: TGTGCCACCAGCAGATACCACAGGCCGATACGGACAGGGGGAGGCAGTACCTACAATGAGCAGTTCTTC. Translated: CATSRYHRPIRTGGGSTYNEQFF. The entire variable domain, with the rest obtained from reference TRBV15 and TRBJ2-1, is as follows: DAMVIQNPRYQVTQFGKPVTLSCSQTLNHNVMYWYQQKSSQAPKLLFHYYDKDFNNEADTPDNFQSRRPNTSFCFLDIRSPGLGDTAMYLCATSRYHRPIRTGGGSTYNEQFFGPGTRLTVL.

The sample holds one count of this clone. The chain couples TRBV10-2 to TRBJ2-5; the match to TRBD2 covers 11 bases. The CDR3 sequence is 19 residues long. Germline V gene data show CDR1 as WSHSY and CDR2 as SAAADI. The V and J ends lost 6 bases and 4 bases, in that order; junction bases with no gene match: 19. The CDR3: CASRRLGGTSGPRGETQYF. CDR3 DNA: TGCGCCAGCAGGAGACTAGGGGGGACTAGCGGCCCTAGGGGAGAGACCCAGTACTTC.

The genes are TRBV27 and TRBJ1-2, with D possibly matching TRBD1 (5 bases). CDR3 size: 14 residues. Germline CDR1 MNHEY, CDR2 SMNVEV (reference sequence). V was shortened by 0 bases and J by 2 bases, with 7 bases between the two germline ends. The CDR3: CASSLSDSNYGYTF. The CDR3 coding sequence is TGTGCCAGCAGTTTATCCGACAGCAACTATGGCTACACCTTC.

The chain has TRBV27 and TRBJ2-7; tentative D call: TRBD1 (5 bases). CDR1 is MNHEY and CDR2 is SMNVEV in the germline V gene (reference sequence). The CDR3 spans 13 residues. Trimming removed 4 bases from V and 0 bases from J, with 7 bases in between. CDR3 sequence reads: CASSYRSSYEQYF. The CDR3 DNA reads TGTGCCAGCAGTTACAGGAGCTCCTACGAGCAGTACTTC.

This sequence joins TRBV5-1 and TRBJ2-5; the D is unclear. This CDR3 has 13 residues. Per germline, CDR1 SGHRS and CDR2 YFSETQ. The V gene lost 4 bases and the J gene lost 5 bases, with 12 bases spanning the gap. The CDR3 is CASSLGLRETQYF. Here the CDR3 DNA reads TGCGCCAGCAGCCTAGGCCTGCGGGAGACCCAGTACTTC.

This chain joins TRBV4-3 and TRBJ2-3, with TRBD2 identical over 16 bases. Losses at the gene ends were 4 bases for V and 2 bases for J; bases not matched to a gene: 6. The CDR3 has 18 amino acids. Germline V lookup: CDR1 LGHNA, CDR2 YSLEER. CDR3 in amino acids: CASSPGTSGGAPTDTQYF. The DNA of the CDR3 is TGCGCCAGCAGCCCCGGGACTAGCGGGGGGGCCCCCACAGATACGCAGTATTTT.

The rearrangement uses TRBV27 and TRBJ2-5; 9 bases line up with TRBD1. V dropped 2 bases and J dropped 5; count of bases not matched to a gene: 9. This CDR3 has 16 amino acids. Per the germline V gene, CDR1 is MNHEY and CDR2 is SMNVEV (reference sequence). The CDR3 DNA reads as TGTGCCAGCAGTTTACTCCTAACAGGGGGCCCGGAGACCCAGTACTTC. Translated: CASSLLLTGGPETQYF.

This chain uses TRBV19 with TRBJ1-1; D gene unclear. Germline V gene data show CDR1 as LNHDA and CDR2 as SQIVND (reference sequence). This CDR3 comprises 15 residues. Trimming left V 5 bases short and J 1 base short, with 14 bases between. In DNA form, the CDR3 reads TGTGCCAGTAGTGCTCCGGGAAGGGCGAACACTGAAGCTTTCTTT. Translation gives CASSAPGRANTEAFF.

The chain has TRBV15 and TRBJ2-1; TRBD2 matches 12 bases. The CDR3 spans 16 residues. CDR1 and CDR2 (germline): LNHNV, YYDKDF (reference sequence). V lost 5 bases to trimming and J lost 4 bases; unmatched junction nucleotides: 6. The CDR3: CATSRASGRVYNEQFF. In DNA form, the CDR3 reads TGTGCCACCAGCCGAGCTAGCGGGAGGGTATACAATGAGCAGTTCTTC.

The CDR3 DNA is TGTGCCAGCTCAGAGACAGGGAATGAAAAACTGTTTTTT. Translated: CASSETGNEKLFF. J is TRBJ1-4 and V is TRBV18; 7 bases line up with TRBD1. Germline V gives CDR1 KGHSH, CDR2 LQKENI. With V trimmed by 5 bases and J by 5 bases, 2 bases remained unmatched. The length of the CDR3 is 13 residues. The full variable domain, rest sourced from reference TRBV18 and TRBJ1-4, is NAGVMQNPRHLVRRRGQEARLRCSPMKGHSHVYWYRQLPEEGLKFMVYLQKENIIDESGMPKERFSAEFPKEGPSILRIQQVVRGDSAAYFCASSETGNEKLFFGSGTQLSVL.

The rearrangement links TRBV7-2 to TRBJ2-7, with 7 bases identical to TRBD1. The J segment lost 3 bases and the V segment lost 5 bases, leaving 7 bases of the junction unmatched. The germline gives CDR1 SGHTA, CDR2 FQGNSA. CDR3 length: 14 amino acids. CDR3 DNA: TGTGCCAGCAGCACCCGACAGGGTTTCTACGAGCAGTACTTC. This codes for CASSTRQGFYEQYF. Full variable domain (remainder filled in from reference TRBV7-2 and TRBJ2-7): GAGVSQSPSNKVTEKGKDVELRCDPISGHTALYWYRQSLGQGLEFLIYFQGNSAPDKSGLPSDRFSAERTGGSVSTLTIQRTQQEDSAVYLCASSTRQGFYEQYFGPGTRLTVT.

Here the CDR3 DNA reads TGTGCCAGCAGCTTAGGGTCCGGGTCGGGTGAGCAGTACTTC. This gives the protein CASSLGSGSGEQYF. The V gene is TRBV11-2, the J gene TRBJ2-7; D uncertain. The germline CDR1 and CDR2 sequences are SGHAT and FQNNGV. Trimming pared 1 base from V and 7 bases from J, leaving 14 bases between. The CDR3 runs 14 residues.